This T cell receptor beta chain was identified during a study of CD8 T cells in ankylosing spondylitis. TCRdb fed the 5' RACE reads into MiXCR, producing one record per CDR3 protein. Found here are about 510,000 distinct CDR3 sequences, about 5.7% of them singletons; the top ten hold under 4.5%. Study-wide findings and caveats: A TCR beta motif of under 10 highly homologous variants appeared characteristic of ankylosing spondylitis blood.

The table lists this clonotype with a few counts. Its antigen is undetermined. Germline V gene data show CDR1 as LGHNA and CDR2 as YSLEER. The CDR3 length is 17 residues. V lost 5 bases and J lost 5; bases outside the gene matches: 18. This receptor was identified in a male donor with ankylosing spondylitis. This chain joins TRBV4-3 and TRBJ2-7; 7 positions agree with TRBD1. The sequenced material came from blood, either unsorted or a sorted T cell fraction (not recorded which). CDR3: CASSSSIFDRANDEQYF. CDR3 nucleotide sequence: TGCGCCAGCAGCTCGTCTATCTTTGACAGGGCTAACGACGAGCAGTACTTC.